This T cell receptor (beta chain) originates from a study of T cell repertoires in cytomegalovirus infection. Study-wide background: CMV infection and matching HLA type were both indicated by public TCR beta signatures.

This clonotype was seen only a few times. The antigen is not known. MiXCR, run by TCRdb on the reads, gives a single entry per CDR3 protein. The repertoire holds 830,000 or so distinct CDR3 sequences, with 32% as singletons. Germline V gives CDR1 MGHRA, CDR2 YSYEKL. The germline V and J ends were trimmed by 0 bases and 6 bases, with 8 bases remaining between them. CDR3 length: 14 amino acids. The V gene is TRBV4-1, the J gene TRBJ2-2; D is unresolved. The clonotype originates from a human donor in good health (CMV status not recorded). Some clones in this sample may be carry-over from other donors' samples. This sample comprised cultured CD8+ T cells from PBMCs, obtained from culture after CMV antigen stimulation. The DNA of the CDR3 is TGCGCCAGCAGCCAAGAGCGAATCTCCGGGGAGCTGTTTTTT. The encoded protein is CASSQERISGELFF.